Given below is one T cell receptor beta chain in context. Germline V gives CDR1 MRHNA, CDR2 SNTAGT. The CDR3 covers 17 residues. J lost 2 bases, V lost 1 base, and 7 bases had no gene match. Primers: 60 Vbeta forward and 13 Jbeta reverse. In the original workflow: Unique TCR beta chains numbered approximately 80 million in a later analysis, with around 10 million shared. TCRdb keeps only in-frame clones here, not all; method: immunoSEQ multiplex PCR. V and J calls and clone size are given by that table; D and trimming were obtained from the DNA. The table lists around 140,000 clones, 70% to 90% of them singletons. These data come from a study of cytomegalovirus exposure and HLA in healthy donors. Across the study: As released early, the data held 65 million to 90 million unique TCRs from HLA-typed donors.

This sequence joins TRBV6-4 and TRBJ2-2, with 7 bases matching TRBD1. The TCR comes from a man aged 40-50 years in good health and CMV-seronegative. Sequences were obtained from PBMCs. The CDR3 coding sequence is TGTGCCAGCAGTGACTTCTACAGGGGTGGTAACACCGGGGAGCTGTTTTTT. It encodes CASSDFYRGGNTGELFF.